This record covers a single T cell receptor beta chain. No antigen is known for it. J was trimmed by 7 bases and V by 2 bases; bases with no gene match: 10. The CDR3 spans 16 residues. The germline gives CDR1 MDHEN, CDR2 SYDVKM. The sample belongs to a study of tumor-infiltrating lymphocytes in glioblastoma multiforme. Whole-study findings and limits: Detected clone frequencies may not reflect cell counts, being RNA-based.

Multiple V-beta primers and a C-beta primer amplified TCRB from RNA. TCRdb re-analysed the multiplex PCR reads in MiXCR, keeping a single row per CDR3 protein. In the table there are approximately 20,000 distinct CDR3 sequences, about 70% of which are singletons. The rearrangement joins TRBV28 to TRBJ2-5; 10 bases align to TRBD2. The TCR was taken from a male donor with glioblastoma. The sample comprised peripheral blood. The CDR3 region is CASSLEASGSSRTQYF. The CDR3, as DNA: TGTGCCAGCAGTTTAGAGGCTAGCGGGAGCTCTCGGACCCAGTACTTC.